A selection of T cell receptor beta chains follows, all from one sample in a study of T cell responses to AZD1222 COVID-19 vaccine. Profiled with immunoSEQ multiplex PCR; TCRdb holds only in-frame clones, not every one. The data show around 140,000 clones, 92% seen once. The sample in question was peripheral blood, obtained 28 days after the second AZD1222 dose. The receptors were gathered from an adult who received the AZD1222 COVID-19 vaccine. Both conserved end residues are part of each CDR3. The D gene is left open where the match is weak. Rows may omit the clone size; those that give it use once, few, many or a size class.

d_call	clone_size	v_call	j_call	cdr3_nt	cdr3_aa
.	.	TRBV27	TRBJ1-1	TGTGCCAGCAACCGAGACAGGACGACTGAAGCTTTCTTT	CASNRDRTTEAFF
.	.	TRBV2	TRBJ1-5	TGTGCCAGCAGTGAAGGAAGAGGGCCCCAGCATTTT	CASSEGRGPQHF
TRBD2	.	TRBV7-7	TRBJ2-1	TGTGCCAGCAGCTTAGATCGCGGGAGCTACAATGAGCAGTTCTTC	CASSLDRGSYNEQFF
TRBD2	.	TRBV7-2	TRBJ2-7	TGTGCCAGCAGCTTAGGGGGGGGACCTACCTACGAGCAGTACTTC	CASSLGGGPTYEQYF
.	.	TRBV12-5	TRBJ2-7	TGTGCTAGTGAAGCGTTTGGCTACGAGCAGTACTTC	CASEAFGYEQYF
.	.	TRBV10-3	TRBJ1-1	TGTGCCATCAGTGAGTCGGGTTACTCGAACACTGAAGCTTTCTTT	CAISESGYSNTEAFF
.	.	TRBV28	TRBJ1-2	TGTGCCAGCAGTTTGTTAGGGGCCAACGACAACTATGGCTACACCTTC	CASSLLGANDNYGYTF
.	.	TRBV14	TRBJ2-2	TGTGCCAGCAGCCAAGGGGAAATCATCCGTACCCTCCCGGACGGGGAGCTGTTTTTT	CASSQGEIIRTLPDGELFF
.	.	TRBV30	TRBJ2-7	TGTGCCTGGAAGGGGGTTTTAGAGCAGTACTTC	CAWKGVLEQYF
.	.	TRBV12-5	TRBJ2-3	TGTGCTAGTGGTTTGGCTAGCGTAACAGATACGCAGTATTTT	CASGLASVTDTQYF
.	.	TRBV28	TRBJ1-2	TGTGCCAGCAGTGACCCCTCGGGGGGAAACTATGGCTACACCTTC	CASSDPSGGNYGYTF
.	.	TRBV4-1	TRBJ2-7	TGCGCCAGCAGCCTCGGAATAGCGGACCTCTACGAGCAGTACTTC	CASSLGIADLYEQYF
.	.	TRBV29-1	TRBJ1-2	TGCAGCGCCGGGAGCAGGGGCGGCTATGGCTACACCTTC	CSAGSRGGYGYTF
.	.	TRBV9	TRBJ1-2	TGTGCCAGCAGTCGTGGTCATGGCTACACCTTC	CASSRGHGYTF
TRBD1	once	TRBV5-1	TRBJ1-4	TGCGCCAGCAGCCTGGGACAGGGGTTCGCAACTAATGAAAAACTGTTTTTT	CASSLGQGFATNEKLFF
TRBD1	.	TRBV29-1	TRBJ1-4	TGCAGCGCCGGAATATCAGGACAGGGCCAAAAACTGTTTTTT	CSAGISGQGQKLFF
TRBD1	.	TRBV6-5	TRBJ1-5	TGTGCCAGCAGCGACCCGGGACAGGGAGGTCAGCCCCAGCATTTT	CASSDPGQGGQPQHF
TRBD1	.	TRBV12-3/TRBV12-4	TRBJ1-2	TGTGCCAGCAGCCCGGGACAGCGGGACTACACCTTC	CASSPGQRDYTF
.	.	TRBV7-6	TRBJ2-1	TGTGCCAGCACCCGGGGGCTAGCGGAGAACAATGAGCAGTTCTTC	CASTRGLAENNEQFF
TRBD1	.	TRBV9	TRBJ1-2	TGTGCCAGCAGCTCCTCAGGGGGCGCGGATGGCTACACCTTC	CASSSSGGADGYTF
TRBD1	.	TRBV6-2/TRBV6-3	TRBJ1-6	TGTGCCAGCAGCGGACAGGGAAGGCATAATTCACCCCTCCACTTT	CASSGQGRHNSPLHF
.	.	TRBV7-9	TRBJ1-6	TGTGCCAGCAGCTTAGCCACAGGGTCCAATTCACCCCTCCACTTT	CASSLATGSNSPLHF
.	.	TRBV28	TRBJ1-2	TGTGCCAGCAGTTTGAGCACAGCCTATGGCTACACCTTC	CASSLSTAYGYTF
TRBD1	.	TRBV29-1	TRBJ1-2	TGCAGCGTCTCCAGGGGGCGAGGAGGCTACACCTTC	CSVSRGRGGYTF
.	.	TRBV27	TRBJ1-6	TGTGCCAGCAGTTTTGGGGGGAACTCACCCCTCCACTTT	CASSFGGNSPLHF
.	.	TRBV29-1	TRBJ2-3	TGCAGCGCCGAGGGGACGGTCGGCACAGATACGCAGTATTTT	CSAEGTVGTDTQYF
TRBD1	.	TRBV6-5	TRBJ1-1	TGTGCCAGCAGTTACTCGAGGACAGGGGGCTGGACTGAAGCTTTCTTT	CASSYSRTGGWTEAFF
.	.	TRBV11-2	TRBJ1-3	TGTGCCAGCAGCTTAGCTATGGGCTCTGGAAACACCATATATTTT	CASSLAMGSGNTIYF
TRBD1	.	TRBV9	TRBJ1-3	TGTGCCAGCAGCCTCCGTGGGGACAGTTACTCTGGAAACACCATATATTTT	CASSLRGDSYSGNTIYF
.	.	TRBV7-3	TRBJ2-2	TGTGCCAGCAGCTTAGGAGTTTCGAACACCGGGGAGCTGTTTTTT	CASSLGVSNTGELFF
.	.	TRBV4-1	TRBJ2-1	TGCGCCAGCAGCCAAGGGGACCGTCGCGATGAGCAGTTCTTC	CASSQGDRRDEQFF